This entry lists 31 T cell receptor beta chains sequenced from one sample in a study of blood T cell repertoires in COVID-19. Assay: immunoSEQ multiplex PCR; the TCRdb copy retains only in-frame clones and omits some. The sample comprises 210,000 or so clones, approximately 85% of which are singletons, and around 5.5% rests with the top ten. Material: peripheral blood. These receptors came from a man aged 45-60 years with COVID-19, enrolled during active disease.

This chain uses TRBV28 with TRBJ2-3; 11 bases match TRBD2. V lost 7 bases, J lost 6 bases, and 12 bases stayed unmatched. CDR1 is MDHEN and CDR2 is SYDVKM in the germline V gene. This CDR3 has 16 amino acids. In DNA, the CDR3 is TGTGCCAGCACCCTATCTGGACTAGCGGGTGCTGATACGCAGTATTTT. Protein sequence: CASTLSGLAGADTQYF. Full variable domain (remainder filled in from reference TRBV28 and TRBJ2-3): DVKVTQSSRYLVKRTGEKVFLECVQDMDHENMFWYRQDPGLGLRLIYFSYDVKMKEKGDIPEGYSVSREKKERFSLILESASTNQTSMYLCASTLSGLAGADTQYFGPGTRLTVL.

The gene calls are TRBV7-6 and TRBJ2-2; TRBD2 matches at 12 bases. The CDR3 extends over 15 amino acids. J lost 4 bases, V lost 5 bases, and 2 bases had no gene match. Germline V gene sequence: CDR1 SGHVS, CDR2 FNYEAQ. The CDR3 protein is CASSTTSGGTGELFF. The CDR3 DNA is TGTGCCAGCAGCACGACTAGCGGGGGCACCGGGGAGCTGTTTTTT.

CDR3 in DNA: TGTGCCAGCAGCTTAGGAGGGTTTAACTATGGCTACACCTTC. Its protein is CASSLGGFNYGYTF. V is TRBV5-8 and J is TRBJ1-2; no clear D. The germline CDR1 and CDR2 sequences are SGHTS and YDEGEE. There are 14 residues in the CDR3. V dropped 2 bases and J dropped 1 base, with 9 bases sitting between them. Filled out from reference TRBV5-8 and TRBJ1-2, the complete variable domain reads EAGVTQSPTHLIKTRGQQATLRCSPISGHTSVYWYQQALGLGLQFLLWYDEGEERNRGNFPPRFSGRQFPNYSSELNVNALELEDSALYLCASSLGGFNYGYTFGSGTRLTVV.

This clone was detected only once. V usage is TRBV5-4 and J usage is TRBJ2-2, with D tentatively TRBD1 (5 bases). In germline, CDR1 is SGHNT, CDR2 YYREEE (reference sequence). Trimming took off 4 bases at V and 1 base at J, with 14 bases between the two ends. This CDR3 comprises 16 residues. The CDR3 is CASSPPRGGNTGELFF. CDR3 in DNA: TGTGCCAGCAGCCCCCCAAGGGGCGGGAACACCGGGGAGCTGTTTTTT. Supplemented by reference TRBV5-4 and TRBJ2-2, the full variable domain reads ETGVTQSPTHLIKTRGQQVTLRCSSQSGHNTVSWYQQALGQGPQFIFQYYREEENGRGNFPPRFSGLQFPNYSSELNVNALELDDSALYLCASSPPRGGNTGELFFGEGSRLTVL.

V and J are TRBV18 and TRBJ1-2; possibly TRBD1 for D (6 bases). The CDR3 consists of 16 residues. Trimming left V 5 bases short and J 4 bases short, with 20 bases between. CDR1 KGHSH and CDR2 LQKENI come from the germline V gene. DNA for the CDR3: TGTGCCAGCTCATTTGACAGGCCAATTACTTCCTATGGCTACACCTTC. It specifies CASSFDRPITSYGYTF.

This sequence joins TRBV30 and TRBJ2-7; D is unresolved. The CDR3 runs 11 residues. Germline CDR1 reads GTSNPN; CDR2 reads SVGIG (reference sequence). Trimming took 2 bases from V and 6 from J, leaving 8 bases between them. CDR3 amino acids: CAWSSAVEQYF. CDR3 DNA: TGTGCCTGGAGTTCCGCGGTCGAGCAGTACTTC. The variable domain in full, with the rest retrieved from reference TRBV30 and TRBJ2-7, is SQTIHQWPATLVQPVGSPLSLECTVEGTSNPNLYWYRQAAGRGLQLLFYSVGIGQISSEVPQNLSASRPQDRQFILSSKKLLLSDSGFYLCAWSSAVEQYFGPGTRLTVT.

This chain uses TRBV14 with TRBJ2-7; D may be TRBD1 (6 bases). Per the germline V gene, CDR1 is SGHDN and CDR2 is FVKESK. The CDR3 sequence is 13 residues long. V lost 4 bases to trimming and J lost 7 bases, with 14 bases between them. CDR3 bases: TGTGCCAGCAGCCCAAATCAGGGGTTGGAGCAGTACTTC. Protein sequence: CASSPNQGLEQYF.

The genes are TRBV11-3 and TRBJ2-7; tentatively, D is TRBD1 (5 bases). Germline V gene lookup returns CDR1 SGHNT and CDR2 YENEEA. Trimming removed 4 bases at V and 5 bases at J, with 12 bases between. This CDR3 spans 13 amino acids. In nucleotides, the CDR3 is TGTGCCAGCAGCTCCAATCAGGGCGACGAGCAGTACTTC. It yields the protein CASSSNQGDEQYF.

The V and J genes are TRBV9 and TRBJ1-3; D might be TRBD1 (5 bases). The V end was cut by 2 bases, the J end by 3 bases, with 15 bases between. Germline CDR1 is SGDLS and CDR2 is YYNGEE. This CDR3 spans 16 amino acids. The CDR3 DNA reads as TGTGCCAGCAGCGTGAGTGGGCCAGGGATTGGAAACACCATATATTTT. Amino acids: CASSVSGPGIGNTIYF.

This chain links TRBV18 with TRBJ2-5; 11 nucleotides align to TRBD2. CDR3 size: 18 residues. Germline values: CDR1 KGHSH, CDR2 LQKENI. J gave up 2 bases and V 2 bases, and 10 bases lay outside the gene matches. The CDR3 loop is CASSPLVTSGGKQETQYF. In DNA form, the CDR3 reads TGTGCCAGCTCACCATTGGTAACTAGCGGGGGCAAGCAAGAGACCCAGTACTTC.

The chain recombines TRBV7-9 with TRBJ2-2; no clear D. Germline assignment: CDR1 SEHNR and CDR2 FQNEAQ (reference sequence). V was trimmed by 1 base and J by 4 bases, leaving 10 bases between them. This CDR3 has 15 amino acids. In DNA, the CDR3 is TGTGCCAGCAGCTTAGTTGTTGGCGGCACCGGGGAGCTGTTTTTT. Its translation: CASSLVVGGTGELFF.

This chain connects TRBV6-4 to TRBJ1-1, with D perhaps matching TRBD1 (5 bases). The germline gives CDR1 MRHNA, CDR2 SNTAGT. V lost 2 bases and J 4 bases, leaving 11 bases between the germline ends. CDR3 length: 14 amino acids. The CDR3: CASSDVGGVTEAFF. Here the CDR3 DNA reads TGTGCCAGCAGTGACGTCGGGGGGGTCACTGAAGCTTTCTTT.

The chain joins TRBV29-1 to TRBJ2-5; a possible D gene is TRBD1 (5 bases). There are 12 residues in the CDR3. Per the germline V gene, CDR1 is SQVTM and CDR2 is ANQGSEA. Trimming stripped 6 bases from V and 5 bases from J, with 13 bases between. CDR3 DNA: TGCAGCGTGGACACCCTAGGGGAGACCCAGTACTTC. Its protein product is CSVDTLGETQYF.

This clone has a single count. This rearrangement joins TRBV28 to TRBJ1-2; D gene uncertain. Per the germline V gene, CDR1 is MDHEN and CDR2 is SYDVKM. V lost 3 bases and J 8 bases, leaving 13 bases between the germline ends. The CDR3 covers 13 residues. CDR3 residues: CASSFRGPIGYTF. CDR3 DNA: TGTGCCAGCAGTTTTCGCGGGCCTATAGGCTACACCTTC.

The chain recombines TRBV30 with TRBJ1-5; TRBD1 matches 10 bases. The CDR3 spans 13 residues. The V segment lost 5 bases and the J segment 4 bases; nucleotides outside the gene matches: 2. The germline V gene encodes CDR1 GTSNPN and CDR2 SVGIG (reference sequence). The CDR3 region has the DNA TGTGCCTGGGGGACAGGGGATAATCAGCCCCAGCATTTT. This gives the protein CAWGTGDNQPQHF.

CDR3 nucleotides: TGTGCCAGCAGCTTGGGACAGGGACTCACCGGGGAGCTGTTTTTT. This translates into CASSLGQGLTGELFF. The chain carries TRBV7-9 and TRBJ2-2; 9 nucleotides line up with TRBD1. Losses at the gene ends were 3 bases for V and 4 bases for J; bases not matched to a gene: 3. This CDR3 is 15 amino acids long. Per germline, CDR1 SEHNR and CDR2 FQNEAQ (reference sequence).

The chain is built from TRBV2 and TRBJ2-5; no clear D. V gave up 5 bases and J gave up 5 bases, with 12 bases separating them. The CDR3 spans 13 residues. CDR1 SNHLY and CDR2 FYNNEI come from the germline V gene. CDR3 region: CASSRNSEETQYF. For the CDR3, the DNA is TGTGCCAGCAGTCGAAACAGTGAGGAGACCCAGTACTTC.

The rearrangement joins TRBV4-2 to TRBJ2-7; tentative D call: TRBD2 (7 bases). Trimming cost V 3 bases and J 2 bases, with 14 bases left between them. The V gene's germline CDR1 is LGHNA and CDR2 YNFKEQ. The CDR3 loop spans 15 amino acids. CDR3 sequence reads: CASSQGVGGPYEQYF. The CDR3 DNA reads TGTGCCAGCAGCCAGGGTGTCGGGGGGCCCTACGAGCAGTACTTC.

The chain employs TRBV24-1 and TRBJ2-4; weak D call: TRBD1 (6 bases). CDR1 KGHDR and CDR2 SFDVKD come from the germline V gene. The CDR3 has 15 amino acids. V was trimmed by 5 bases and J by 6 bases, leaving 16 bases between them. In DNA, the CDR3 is TGTGCCACCAGTGCGGGACACAGTAACCTAAACATTCAGTACTTC. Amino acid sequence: CATSAGHSNLNIQYF.

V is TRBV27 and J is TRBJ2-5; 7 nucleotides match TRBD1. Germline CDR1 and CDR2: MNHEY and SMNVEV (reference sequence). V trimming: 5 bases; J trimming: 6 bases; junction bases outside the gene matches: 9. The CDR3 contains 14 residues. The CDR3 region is CASSLHDRVKTQYF. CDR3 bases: TGTGCCAGCAGTCTACACGACAGGGTGAAGACCCAGTACTTC.

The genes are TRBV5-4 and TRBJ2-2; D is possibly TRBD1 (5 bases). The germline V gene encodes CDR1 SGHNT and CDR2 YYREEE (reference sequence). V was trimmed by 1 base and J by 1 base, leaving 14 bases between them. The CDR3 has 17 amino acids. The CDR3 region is CASSLRGQGLNTGELFF. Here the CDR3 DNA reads TGTGCCAGCAGCTTGAGAGGACAAGGGTTGAACACCGGGGAGCTGTTTTTT.

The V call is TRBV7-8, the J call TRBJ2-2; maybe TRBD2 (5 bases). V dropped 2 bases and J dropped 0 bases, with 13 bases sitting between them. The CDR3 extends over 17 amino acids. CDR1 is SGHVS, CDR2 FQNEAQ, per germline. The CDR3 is CASSLSAGNPNTGELFF. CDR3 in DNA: TGTGCCAGCAGCTTATCCGCCGGGAACCCGAACACCGGGGAGCTGTTTTTT.

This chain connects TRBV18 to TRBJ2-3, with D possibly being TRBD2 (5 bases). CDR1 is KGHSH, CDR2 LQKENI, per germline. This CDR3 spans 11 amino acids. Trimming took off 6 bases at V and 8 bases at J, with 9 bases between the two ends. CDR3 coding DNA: TGTGCCAGCTCCCAAGAGGGTACGCAGTATTTT. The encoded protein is CASSQEGTQYF.

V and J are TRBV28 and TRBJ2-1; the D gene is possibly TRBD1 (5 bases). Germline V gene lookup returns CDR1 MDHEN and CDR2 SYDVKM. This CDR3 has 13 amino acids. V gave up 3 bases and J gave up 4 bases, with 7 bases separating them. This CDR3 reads CASSLPGYNEQFF. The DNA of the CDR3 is TGTGCCAGCAGTTTGCCAGGGTACAATGAGCAGTTCTTC.

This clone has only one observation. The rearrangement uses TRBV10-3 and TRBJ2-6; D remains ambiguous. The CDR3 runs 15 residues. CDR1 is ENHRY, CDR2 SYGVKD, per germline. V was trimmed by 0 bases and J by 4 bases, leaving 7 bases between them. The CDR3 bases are TGTGCCATCAGTGAGTCTGCGGTCGGGGCCAACGTCCTGACTTTC. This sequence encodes CAISESAVGANVLTF.

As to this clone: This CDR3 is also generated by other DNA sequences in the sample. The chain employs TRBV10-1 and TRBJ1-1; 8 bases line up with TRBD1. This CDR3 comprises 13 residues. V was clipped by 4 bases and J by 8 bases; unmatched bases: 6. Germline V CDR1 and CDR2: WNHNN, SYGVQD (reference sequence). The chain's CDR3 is CASSGAGGSEAFF. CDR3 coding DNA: TGCGCCAGCAGTGGGGCAGGGGGCAGCGAAGCTTTCTTT.

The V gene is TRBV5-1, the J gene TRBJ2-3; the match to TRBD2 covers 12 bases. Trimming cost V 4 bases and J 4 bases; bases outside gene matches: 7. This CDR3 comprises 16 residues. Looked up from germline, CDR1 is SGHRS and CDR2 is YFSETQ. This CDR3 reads CASSPTSGGLSDTQYF. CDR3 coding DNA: TGCGCCAGCAGCCCTACTAGCGGGGGGTTATCAGATACGCAGTATTTT.

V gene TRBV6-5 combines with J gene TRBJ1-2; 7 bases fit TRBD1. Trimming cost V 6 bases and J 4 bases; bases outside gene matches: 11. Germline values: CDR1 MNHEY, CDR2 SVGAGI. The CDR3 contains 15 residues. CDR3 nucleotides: TGTGCCAGCAGACCCACGACAGGGTACGGCTATGGCTACACCTTC. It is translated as CASRPTTGYGYGYTF.

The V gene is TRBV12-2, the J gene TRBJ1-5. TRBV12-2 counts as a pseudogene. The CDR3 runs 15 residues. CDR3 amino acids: CASRLGLYSNQPQHF. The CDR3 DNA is TGTGCAAGTCGCTTAGGACTATATAGCAATCAGCCCCAGCATTTT.

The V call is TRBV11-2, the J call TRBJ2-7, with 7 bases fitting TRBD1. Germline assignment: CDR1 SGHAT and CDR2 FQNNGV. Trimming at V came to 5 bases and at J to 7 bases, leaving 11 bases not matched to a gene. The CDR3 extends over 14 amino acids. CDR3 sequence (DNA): TGTGCCAGCAGCCGCCATTTACAGGGGCCGGAGCAGTACTTC. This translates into CASSRHLQGPEQYF.

The CDR3 nucleotides are TGTGCCAGCAGCTTACCGCAGGGAAATGAAAAACTGTTTTTT. This encodes CASSLPQGNEKLFF. This chain links TRBV7-9 with TRBJ1-4; possible D gene TRBD1, 5 bases. Trimming pared 2 bases from V and 5 bases from J, leaving 9 bases between. CDR1 and CDR2 from the germline V gene are SEHNR and FQNEAQ (reference sequence). The CDR3 runs to 14 residues.